One sample yielded the 30 T cell receptor beta chains listed below, sequenced in a study of blood T cell repertoires in COVID-19. Only in-frame clones appear in the TCRdb table, and some are missing; sequencing was by immunoSEQ multiplex PCR. This sample has about 88,000 clones; about 88% occur once, and the top ten carry over 2.5%. The sample taken for sequencing was peripheral blood. The receptors shown here come from an elderly woman with acute or convalescent COVID-19.

The rearrangement joins TRBV5-5 to TRBJ2-7; 7 bases fit TRBD2. The CDR3 is 15 amino acids. V trimming: 4 bases; J trimming: 4 bases; junction bases outside the gene matches: 11. CDR1 SGHKS and CDR2 YYEKEE come from the germline V gene (reference sequence). The CDR3 sequence is CASSLRRDYIYEQYF. Written as DNA, the CDR3 is TGTGCCAGCAGCCTGCGCCGGGACTACATTTACGAGCAGTACTTC.

The chain is built from TRBV7-9 and TRBJ1-2, with 8 nucleotides matching TRBD1. Germline CDR1 reads SEHNR; CDR2 reads FQNEAQ (reference sequence). The CDR3 is 15 amino acids. V lost 5 bases to trimming and J lost 2 bases; unmatched junction nucleotides: 7. The CDR3 DNA sequence: TGTGCCAGCAGCCCTGGACAGGGCCACAACTATGGCTACACCTTC. Protein product: CASSPGQGHNYGYTF.

V is TRBV6-5 and J is TRBJ2-1; weak D call: TRBD2 (6 bases). The germline V gene has CDR1 MNHEY and CDR2 SVGAGI. Trimming shortened V by 6 bases and J by 4 bases, and 13 bases separated the two germline ends. This CDR3 spans 14 amino acids. CDR3 region: CASSPPGGYNEQFF. CDR3 nucleotides: TGTGCCAGCAGCCCCCCTGGAGGGTACAATGAGCAGTTCTTC.

This chain connects TRBV9 to TRBJ2-1; 9 bases are shared with TRBD1. The CDR3 spans 15 residues. V shed 0 bases and J 7 bases; nucleotides not matched to a gene: 5. Per the germline V gene, CDR1 is SGDLS and CDR2 is YYNGEE. The DNA of the CDR3 is TGTGCCAGCAGCGTAGTTGGGACAGGGTTGAATGAGCAGTTCTTC. It translates to CASSVVGTGLNEQFF.

This chain joins TRBV11-2 and TRBJ1-1, with 9 bases fitting TRBD1. The CDR3 is 17 residues long. After removal of 5 bases from V and 0 bases from J, the junction contained 10 bases not matched to a gene. Germline CDR1 SGHAT, CDR2 FQNNGV. CDR3 protein: CASSQTGGAPMNTEAFF. The CDR3 coding sequence is TGTGCCAGCAGCCAAACAGGGGGCGCTCCCATGAACACTGAAGCTTTCTTT.

The J gene is TRBJ1-2, the V gene TRBV19; D possibly corresponds to TRBD1 (5 bases). This CDR3 spans 12 amino acids. V was clipped by 7 bases and J by 11 bases, with 17 bases between them. From germline, CDR1 is LNHDA and CDR2 SQIVND (reference sequence). The CDR3 region is CASTPRGVGYTF. The CDR3, as DNA: TGTGCCAGTACGCCTCGGGGGGTCGGGTACACCTTC.

This chain joins TRBV4-3 and TRBJ2-7; TRBD1 agrees at 9 bases. Germline V gene sequence: CDR1 LGHNA, CDR2 YSLEER. CDR3 length equals 14 residues. J lost 5 bases, V lost 4 bases, and 6 bases had no gene match. The CDR3 nucleotides read TGCGCCAGCAGCCCACAACAGGGGGCCAACGAGCAGTACTTC. Translated, it gives CASSPQQGANEQYF.

This chain's CDR3 is CASRATGGWNEKLFF. CDR3 in DNA: TGTGCCAGCAGGGCCACAGGGGGATGGAATGAAAAACTGTTTTTT. V usage is TRBV6-5 and J usage is TRBJ1-4; 8 bases align to TRBD1. This CDR3 comprises 15 residues. With 6 bases clipped from V and 5 bases from J, the junction kept 8 bases outside the gene matches. From germline, CDR1 is MNHEY and CDR2 SVGAGI.

The gene calls are TRBV12-3 or TRBV12-4 and TRBJ2-2, with D unresolved. The germline V and J ends were trimmed by 3 bases and 7 bases, with 9 bases remaining between them. This CDR3 contains 13 residues. CDR3 bases: TGTGCCAGCAGTTTCCGGGTGGGCGGGGAGCTGTTTTTT. It translates to CASSFRVGGELFF.

This chain uses TRBV7-9 with TRBJ1-1, with a tentative D call TRBD1 (6 bases). This CDR3 has 14 residues. The V gene lost 1 base and the J gene lost 7 bases, with 13 bases spanning the gap. Per the germline V gene, CDR1 is SEHNR and CDR2 is FQNEAQ (reference sequence). DNA of the CDR3: TGTGCCAGCAGCTTAGGGTCAGGGGAAGATGAAGCTTTCTTT. Its protein is CASSLGSGEDEAFF.

The chain uses TRBV2 and TRBJ2-6, with 7 bases aligning to TRBD1. In germline, CDR1 is SNHLY, CDR2 FYNNEI. The CDR3 consists of 15 residues. The CDR3 DNA follows: TGTGCATGCCGGGACAGTGCGTCTGGGGCCAACGTCCTGACTTTC. It yields the protein CACRDSASGANVLTF.

V is TRBV6-5 and J is TRBJ1-2, with 9 nucleotides matching TRBD1. This CDR3 has 14 residues. The germline gives CDR1 MNHEY, CDR2 SVGAGI. Germline trimming cut 4 bases from V and 4 bases from J; bases unmatched to any gene: 4. The chain's CDR3 is CASSSPDRGYGYTF. The CDR3 DNA follows: TGTGCCAGCAGTTCGCCGGACAGGGGCTATGGCTACACCTTC.

Here the CDR3 reads CSVRTGVWYGYTF. In nucleotides, the CDR3 is TGCAGCGTTAGGACAGGGGTATGGTATGGCTACACCTTC. The chain combines TRBV29-1 with TRBJ1-2; 9 bases are shared with TRBD1. The ends lost 5 bases at V and 5 bases at J; junction bases unmatched: 6. From germline, CDR1 is SQVTM and CDR2 ANQGSEA. CDR3 length equals 13 residues.

The chain joins TRBV7-9 to TRBJ2-7; 10 bases are shared with TRBD2. J lost 9 bases, V lost 3 bases, and 8 bases had no gene match. Germline V gives CDR1 SEHNR, CDR2 FQNEAQ (reference sequence). The CDR3 is 14 amino acids. CDR3 sequence reads: CASSLLAGARVQYF. Written as DNA, the CDR3 is TGTGCCAGCAGCTTGCTAGCGGGGGCCCGCGTGCAGTACTTC.

V gene TRBV9 combines with J gene TRBJ2-1, with TRBD2 matching 9 bases. CDR1 is SGDLS, CDR2 YYNGEE, per germline. V gave up 0 bases and J gave up 5 bases; unmatched junction bases: 6. This CDR3 spans 16 amino acids. The CDR3 nucleotides read TGTGCCAGCAGCGTAGTACCCAGCGGGGGGCACAATGAGCAGTTCTTC. This encodes CASSVVPSGGHNEQFF.

This clone was seen only once. The chain carries TRBV5-1 and TRBJ1-1; D is possibly TRBD1 (6 bases). This CDR3 comprises 13 residues. CDR1 SGHRS and CDR2 YFSETQ come from the germline V gene. Trimming cost V 4 bases and J 1 base, with 8 bases left between them. The CDR3 sequence: CASSPRGNTEAFF. In DNA form, the CDR3 reads TGCGCCAGCAGCCCCAGGGGGAACACTGAAGCTTTCTTT.

The chain uses TRBV5-1 and TRBJ2-1; 9 bases line up with TRBD1. CDR3 size: 16 residues. After removal of 4 bases from V and 7 bases from J, the junction contained 12 bases not matched to a gene. The germline V gene has CDR1 SGHRS and CDR2 YFSETQ. The CDR3 loop is CASSLSPGQGWNEQFF. Here the CDR3 DNA reads TGCGCCAGCAGCCTAAGTCCGGGACAGGGTTGGAATGAGCAGTTCTTC.

The gene calls are TRBV10-3 and TRBJ2-5; 8 bases are a match to TRBD1. CDR1 ENHRY and CDR2 SYGVKD come from the germline V gene. The CDR3 is 15 amino acids. The junction had 6 bases not matched to a gene; V was cut back by 5 bases and J by 1 base. CDR3 protein: CAISRTGRFQETQYF. The CDR3 region has the DNA TGTGCCATCAGTCGGACAGGGAGGTTCCAAGAGACCCAGTACTTC.

The CDR3 is CASSLDRAGQPQHF. CDR3 in DNA: TGTGCCAGCAGCTTGGACAGGGCGGGTCAGCCCCAGCATTTT. The chain employs TRBV11-2 and TRBJ1-5; 8 bases are a match to TRBD1. Germline V gives CDR1 SGHAT, CDR2 FQNNGV. The V gene end was trimmed by 3 bases and the J gene end by 6 bases; junction bases not matched to a gene: 4. The CDR3 is made up of 14 amino acids.

The gene calls are TRBV27 and TRBJ1-4, with D possibly being TRBD1 (6 bases). From germline, CDR1 is MNHEY and CDR2 SMNVEV (reference sequence). Trimming removed 5 bases from V and 2 bases from J, with 9 bases in between. The CDR3 is 14 residues long. The CDR3 bases are TGTGCCAGCAGTCAAACAGGGACTAATGAAAAACTGTTTTTT. Protein product: CASSQTGTNEKLFF.

This chain uses TRBV5-1 with TRBJ1-4; D perhaps matches TRBD1 (5 bases). V lost 3 bases to trimming and J lost 3 bases, with 18 bases between them. CDR3 size: 17 residues. Per the germline V gene, CDR1 is SGHRS and CDR2 is YFSETQ. The CDR3 protein is CASSSSGVAGANEKLFF. The CDR3 bases are TGCGCCAGCAGCTCCTCGGGGGTTGCTGGGGCTAATGAAAAACTGTTTTTT.

The chain uses TRBV3-1 (or the pseudogene TRBV3-2) and TRBJ1-6; 8 nucleotides match TRBD1. The CDR3 is made up of 16 amino acids. J was trimmed by 4 bases and V by 2 bases; bases with no gene match: 4. CDR1 and CDR2 (germline): LGHDT, YNNKEL (reference sequence). CDR3 nucleotides: TGTGCCAGCAGCCAACTCGGACAGGGTTATAATTCACCCCTCCACTTT. Translation: CASSQLGQGYNSPLHF.

This sequence joins TRBV6-5 and TRBJ1-1; 8 nucleotides line up with TRBD1. Germline-derived CDR1 and CDR2 are MNHEY and SVGAGI. This CDR3 is 13 amino acids long. V was pared by 6 bases and J by 4 bases, with 4 bases of the junction left unmatched. Here the CDR3 reads CASRSGGGTEAFF. Written as DNA, the CDR3 is TGTGCCAGCAGGTCAGGGGGCGGCACTGAAGCTTTCTTT.

The V gene is TRBV19, the J gene TRBJ2-1, with D possibly being TRBD2 (6 bases). CDR1 LNHDA and CDR2 SQIVND come from the germline V gene (reference sequence). The CDR3 is 15 amino acids. Trimming removed 5 bases at V and 1 base at J, with 12 bases between. CDR3 in DNA: TGTGCCAGTAGTCCGGGAGTTCCTTCCTACAATGAGCAGTTCTTC. Translation gives CASSPGVPSYNEQFF.

The V gene is TRBV24-1, the J gene TRBJ1-2; 8 bases fit TRBD1. J lost 2 bases, V lost 9 bases, and 1 base had no gene match. Germline V lookup: CDR1 KGHDR, CDR2 SFDVKD. The CDR3 length is 12 residues. The DNA for the CDR3 is TGTGCCACCGGGGACAGGAACTATGGCTACACCTTC. Translation gives CATGDRNYGYTF.

V is TRBV20-1 and J is TRBJ2-1, with a weak D call TRBD2 (5 bases). Per the germline V gene, CDR1 is DFQATT and CDR2 is SNEGSKA (reference sequence). This CDR3 has 17 amino acids. Trimming took 3 bases from V and 0 from J, leaving 18 bases between them. Here the CDR3 DNA reads TGCAGTGCTAGTGGAGGTTTACGTGGAAGCTCCTACAATGAGCAGTTCTTC. Translation: CSASGGLRGSSYNEQFF.

This chain links TRBV6-5 with TRBJ2-7; 8 positions match TRBD2. The V gene end was trimmed by 6 bases and the J gene end by 6 bases; junction bases not matched to a gene: 7. CDR1 MNHEY and CDR2 SVGAGI come from the germline V gene. This CDR3 spans 13 amino acids. The CDR3 region is CASSPGLVGEQYF. DNA of the CDR3: TGTGCCAGCAGCCCGGGACTAGTGGGCGAGCAGTACTTC.

V and J are TRBV6-1 and TRBJ1-2; no firm D call. V lost 1 base and J lost 5, with 8 bases in between. The germline gives CDR1 MNHNS, CDR2 SASEGT. The CDR3 contains 13 residues. The CDR3 is CASSEGSDYGYTF. DNA for the CDR3: TGTGCCAGCAGTGAAGGCAGCGATTATGGCTACACCTTC.

V is TRBV7-2 and J is TRBJ2-7; weak D call: TRBD1 (6 bases). The V and J ends lost 7 bases and 2 bases respectively, with 12 bases between them. Per germline, CDR1 SGHTA and CDR2 FQGNSA. The CDR3 is 13 amino acids. CDR3 bases: TGTGCCAGCATCCCCCCAGGGGCCTACGAGCAGTACTTC. It translates to CASIPPGAYEQYF.

A few counts support this clone. V and J are TRBV27 and TRBJ1-1; D remains unclear. Germline V gives CDR1 MNHEY, CDR2 SMNVEV (reference sequence). Trimming cost V 2 bases and J 5 bases, with 9 bases left between them. The CDR3 has 13 residues. CDR3 loop: CASSLGRRTEAFF. The CDR3 bases are TGTGCCAGCAGTTTAGGGCGAAGGACTGAAGCTTTCTTT.